The 10 T cell receptor beta chains reported below all come from one sample, sequenced in a study of blood T cell repertoires in COVID-19. Measured with immunoSEQ multiplex PCR; TCRdb has only the in-frame clones, and not every one. The sample shows approximately 290,000 clones, around 91% of them seen only once. Sequenced material: peripheral blood. These receptors originate from a woman in her fifties or sixties with acute or convalescent COVID-19.

This chain links TRBV19 with TRBJ2-6; a weak D match, TRBD2 (5 bases). Per germline, CDR1 LNHDA and CDR2 SQIVND (reference sequence). There are 16 residues in the CDR3. Trimming stripped 5 bases from V and 4 bases from J, with 15 bases between. The CDR3 DNA is TGTGCCAGTAGTTCTCAGACTAATCTGGGGGCCAACGTCCTGACTTTC. Encoded protein: CASSSQTNLGANVLTF.

V is TRBV4-1 and J is TRBJ2-1, with 9 bases matching TRBD2. Germline V lookup: CDR1 MGHRA, CDR2 YSYEKL. J was trimmed by 8 bases and V by 1 base; bases with no gene match: 6. The CDR3 is 15 amino acids. Written as DNA, the CDR3 is TGCGCCAGCAGCCAAGTAAGTAGCGGGAGCGATGAGCAGTTCTTC. Translation: CASSQVSSGSDEQFF.

The chain uses TRBV4-1 and TRBJ1-3; D is possibly TRBD1 (5 bases). The CDR3 length is 16 residues. V dropped 3 bases and J dropped 2 bases, with 14 bases sitting between them. The germline CDR1 and CDR2 sequences are MGHRA and YSYEKL. The CDR3 here is CASSQPRGGAGNTIYF. The CDR3 DNA is TGCGCCAGCAGCCAGCCCCGCGGGGGGGCTGGAAACACCATATATTTT.

The chain is built from TRBV5-1 and TRBJ1-1; 9 bases align to TRBD1. V lost 5 bases to trimming and J lost 4 bases; unmatched junction nucleotides: 6. This CDR3 is 14 amino acids long. Germline CDR1 reads SGHRS; CDR2 reads YFSETQ. CDR3 coding DNA: TGCGCCAGCAGACCAGACAGGGGGAGCACTGAAGCTTTCTTT. The encoded protein is CASRPDRGSTEAFF.

The CDR3 loop reads CASSFQWGAKETQYF. The CDR3 DNA follows: TGTGCCAGCAGCTTTCAATGGGGAGCCAAAGAGACCCAGTACTTC. The chain uses TRBV7-2 and TRBJ2-5; a weak D match, TRBD2 (5 bases). Germline V gene sequence: CDR1 SGHTA, CDR2 FQGNSA. CDR3 length equals 15 residues. V lost 3 bases, J lost 3 bases, and 14 bases lay in between.

The chain is built from TRBV29-1 and TRBJ1-1; D is unclear. CDR3 length equals 11 residues. From germline, CDR1 is SQVTM and CDR2 ANQGSEA. V shed 6 bases and J shed 9 bases, with 14 bases lying between them. In nucleotides, the CDR3 is TGCAGCGTCCTCAGAGGAGCCCAAGCTTTCTTT. Translation gives CSVLRGAQAFF.

The chain combines TRBV5-6 with TRBJ1-4; the D is unclear. V was pared by 0 bases and J by 4 bases, with 13 bases between. There are 16 residues in the CDR3. The germline V gene has CDR1 SGHDT and CDR2 YYEEEE. CDR3 DNA sequence: TGTGCCAGCAGCTTGGTTCCGGGAGCTAATAATGAAAAACTGTTTTTT. Amino acids: CASSLVPGANNEKLFF.

This rearrangement joins TRBV29-1 to TRBJ2-7; 7 bases are shared with TRBD1. The CDR3 totals 14 residues. J gave up 5 bases and V 7 bases, and 14 bases lay outside the gene matches. Germline CDR1 and CDR2: SQVTM and ANQGSEA. CDR3 in DNA: TGCAGCGGCAGGACAGGAGGTCCTACGGACGAGCAGTACTTC. Its translation is CSGRTGGPTDEQYF.

The DNA for the CDR3 is TGCGCCAGCAGTGGACAGGGAGCTTTCTTT. Protein product: CASSGQGAFF. This sequence joins TRBV4-3 and TRBJ1-1, with 8 nucleotides matching TRBD1. J was trimmed by 10 bases and V by 6 bases; bases with no gene match: 1. This CDR3 contains 10 residues. From germline, CDR1 is LGHNA and CDR2 YSLEER.

The chain employs TRBV6-5 and TRBJ2-3, with 10 nucleotides matching TRBD1. Trimming at V came to 2 bases and at J to 1 base, leaving 3 bases not matched to a gene. Germline CDR1 reads MNHEY; CDR2 reads SVGAGI. The CDR3 is made up of 16 amino acids. The CDR3 sequence is CASSYGGQGGTDTQYF. CDR3 nucleotides: TGTGCCAGCAGTTACGGAGGACAGGGGGGCACAGATACGCAGTATTTT.